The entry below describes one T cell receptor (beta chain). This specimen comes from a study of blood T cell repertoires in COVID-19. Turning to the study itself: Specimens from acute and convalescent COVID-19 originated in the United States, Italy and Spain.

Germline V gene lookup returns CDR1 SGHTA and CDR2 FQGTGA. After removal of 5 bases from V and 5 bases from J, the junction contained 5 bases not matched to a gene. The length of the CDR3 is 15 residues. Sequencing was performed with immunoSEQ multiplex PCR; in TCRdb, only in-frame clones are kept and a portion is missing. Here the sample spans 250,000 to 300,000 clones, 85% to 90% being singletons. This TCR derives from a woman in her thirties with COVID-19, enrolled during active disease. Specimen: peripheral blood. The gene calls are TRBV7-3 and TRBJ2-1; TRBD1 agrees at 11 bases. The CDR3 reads CASSRTGGFHNEQFF. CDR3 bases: TGTGCCAGCAGCCGGACAGGGGGCTTCCACAATGAGCAGTTCTTC.